Listed below are T cell receptor beta chains from one sample, sequenced in a study of blood T cell repertoires in COVID-19. The method was immunoSEQ multiplex PCR; TCRdb's version includes in-frame clones alone and lacks a portion of them. The sample holds around 120,000 clones, 70% to 80% seen once. The specimen was peripheral blood. The source is a human donor in a cohort sampled during active COVID-19. CDR3s leave out the opening cysteine and the closing phenylalanine or tryptophan.

CDR3aa | j_gene | v_gene
ASSWTGGHEQF | TRBJ2-1 | TRBV19
ASRREPAGGLYEQY | TRBJ2-7 | TRBV4-1
ASSSPLTRDGTDTQY | TRBJ2-3 | TRBV6-2/TRBV6-3
ASSVVSGQYNEQF | TRBJ2-1 | TRBV9
ASRGTGLGSPLH | TRBJ1-6 | TRBV2
ASSSYPGQGYSPLH | TRBJ1-6 | TRBV5-8
ASSFLLRNTEAF | TRBJ1-1 | TRBV7-9
AISEDSLHEQY | TRBJ2-7 | TRBV10-3
ASSLESLAGGGFDEQF | TRBJ2-1 | TRBV5-5
ASSPQPTAVYEQY | TRBJ2-7 | TRBV7-2
ASRTGPIQEQY | TRBJ2-7 | TRBV28
ASRPRQGEKSPLH | TRBJ1-6 | TRBV19
ASSQAGGSDTQY | TRBJ2-3 | TRBV3-1/TRBV3-2
ASSSFDSNQETQY | TRBJ2-5 | TRBV27
ASSDAGGTQY | TRBJ2-5 | TRBV9
ASSVDRNLNQPQH | TRBJ1-5 | TRBV6-5
ASSNRTGCPQPQH | TRBJ1-5 | TRBV21-1
ASSVSGQGYEQY | TRBJ2-7 | TRBV9
ASSSQGRYEQY | TRBJ2-7 | TRBV6-2/TRBV6-3
ASSLEEKTEAF | TRBJ1-1 | TRBV7-2
ASSPRRWRAGNTIY | TRBJ1-3 | TRBV28
ASSAPDSGVTGELF | TRBJ2-2 | TRBV2
ASSDRSSGNTIY | TRBJ1-3 | TRBV2
ASSHTGLGGETQY | TRBJ2-5 | TRBV3-1/TRBV3-2
ASSHETGQRYYGYT | TRBJ1-2 | TRBV4-2
ASSRGTSVNTGELF | TRBJ2-2 | TRBV6-2/TRBV6-3
ASSQVSVSTPLH | TRBJ1-6 | TRBV3-1/TRBV3-2
ASSPRGREAF | TRBJ1-1 | TRBV6-5
ASSLGTSRSGREQY | TRBJ2-7 | TRBV7-9
ASSLRGGADYGYT | TRBJ1-2 | TRBV27
ASSESRDTEAF | TRBJ1-1 | TRBV6-1
ASSYRRGTYRGEAQH | TRBJ1-5 | TRBV5-8
ASSQASVQKYGYT | TRBJ1-2 | TRBV7-2
ASSTLSGTEAF | TRBJ1-1 | TRBV28
ASSHPTGGEREKLF | TRBJ1-4 | TRBV4-1
ASSTATGDYGYT | TRBJ1-2 | TRBV27
ASSLGLAGITDTQY | TRBJ2-3 | TRBV7-9
ASSLRTSADTQY | TRBJ2-3 | TRBV7-3
ASSLLIGGRNEQF | TRBJ2-1 | TRBV5-4
ASSQGQQGGGYT | TRBJ1-2 | TRBV5-5
ASSYMASNQPQH | TRBJ1-5 | TRBV6-6
ASSGQGALMDTQY | TRBJ2-3 | TRBV2
ASSPAGGNQPQH | TRBJ1-5 | TRBV28
ATSRDMRVTEAF | TRBJ1-1 | TRBV15
ASSVLPTGSTEAF | TRBJ1-1 | TRBV9
ASSPTGDEAF | TRBJ1-1 | TRBV18
ASSEYNYNQPQH | TRBJ1-5 | TRBV10-2
ASSTQRLDEQY | TRBJ2-7 | TRBV19
ASSPETEAF | TRBJ1-1 | TRBV7-9
SAWTGSSNQPQH | TRBJ1-5 | TRBV29-1
ASSFFGGSSTDTQY | TRBJ2-3 | TRBV28
ASTHDRVYEQY | TRBJ2-7 | TRBV6-6
ASSFQGSSYNEQF | TRBJ2-1 | TRBV7-3
ASKTAMVSPLH | TRBJ1-6 | TRBV19